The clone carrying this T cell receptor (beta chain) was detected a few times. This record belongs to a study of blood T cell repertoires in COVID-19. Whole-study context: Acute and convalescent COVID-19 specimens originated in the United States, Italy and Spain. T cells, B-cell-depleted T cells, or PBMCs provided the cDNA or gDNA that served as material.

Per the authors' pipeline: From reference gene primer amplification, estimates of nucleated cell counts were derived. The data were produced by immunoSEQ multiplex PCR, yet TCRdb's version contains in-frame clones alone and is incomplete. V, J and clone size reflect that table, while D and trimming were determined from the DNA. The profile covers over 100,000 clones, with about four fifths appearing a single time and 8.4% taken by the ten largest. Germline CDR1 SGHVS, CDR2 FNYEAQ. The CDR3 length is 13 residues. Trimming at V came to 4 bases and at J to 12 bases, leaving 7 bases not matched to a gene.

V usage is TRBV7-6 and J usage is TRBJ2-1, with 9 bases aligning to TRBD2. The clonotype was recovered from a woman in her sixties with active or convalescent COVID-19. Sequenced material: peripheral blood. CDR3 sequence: CASSSSSGKAQFF. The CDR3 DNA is TGTGCCAGCAGCTCTTCTAGCGGGAAGGCGCAGTTCTTC.